This T cell receptor (beta chain) emerged from a study of T-cell reconstitution after alpha-beta-depleted transplantation in children. Study-wide results and limits: T-cell counts and diversity at one year post-transplant came mainly from newly produced T cells.

CDR1 is SEHNR, CDR2 FQNEAQ, per germline (reference sequence). The J segment lost 1 base and the V segment lost 5 bases, leaving 5 bases of the junction unmatched. The CDR3 consists of 15 residues. Molecular barcoding with unique molecular identifiers was used for the TCRbeta library. TCRdb reprocessed the PCR reads via MiXCR and lists one record per CDR3 protein. The sample lists over 100,000 distinct CDR3 sequences, about a tenth occurring once. For this clonotype: The antigen is not known.

The genes are TRBV7-9 and TRBJ2-5; 9 bases line up with TRBD2. The sequence was collected from a boy younger than 10 with acute lymphoblastic leukemia, due to receive a stem cell transplant. This specimen was PBMCs, taken before TCRalphabeta/CD19-depleted stem cell transplant. DNA of the CDR3: TGTGCCAGCAGCCTCCTAGCGGGACCCCAAGAGACCCAGTACTTC. This encodes CASSLLAGPQETQYF.